The following is a TCR beta chain sequence with its context. The target antigen is unknown. This sample was included in a study of cytomegalovirus exposure and HLA in healthy donors. Study-level information: In terms of ancestry, the Caucasian-associated cluster contained about four fifths of the roughly 360 genotyped donors. Study-wide findings and caveats: The later analysis indicated that the majority of CMV-associated TCR beta chains appeared HLA-restricted. It was only CMV serostatus that was available as immune exposure information.

CDR1 is SGHAT, CDR2 FQDESV, per germline (reference sequence). The CDR3 runs to 13 residues. The V end lost 5 bases, the J end lost 2 bases, and 10 bases lay between the germline ends. PCR amplification relied on 60 Vbeta primers (plus 13 Jbeta primers). Assay: immunoSEQ multiplex PCR; the TCRdb copy retains only in-frame clones and omits some. The table lists some 140,000 clones, approximately 77% of them singletons. Among the donors, all were healthy bone marrow donors. Specimen: PBMCs. The sequence derives from a woman in her thirties or forties in good health and CMV-seronegative. This rearrangement joins TRBV11-1 to TRBJ2-7, with D uncertain. The CDR3, as DNA: TGTGCCAGCAGCCCCTCACACACCTACGAGCAGTACTTC. This gives the protein CASSPSHTYEQYF.